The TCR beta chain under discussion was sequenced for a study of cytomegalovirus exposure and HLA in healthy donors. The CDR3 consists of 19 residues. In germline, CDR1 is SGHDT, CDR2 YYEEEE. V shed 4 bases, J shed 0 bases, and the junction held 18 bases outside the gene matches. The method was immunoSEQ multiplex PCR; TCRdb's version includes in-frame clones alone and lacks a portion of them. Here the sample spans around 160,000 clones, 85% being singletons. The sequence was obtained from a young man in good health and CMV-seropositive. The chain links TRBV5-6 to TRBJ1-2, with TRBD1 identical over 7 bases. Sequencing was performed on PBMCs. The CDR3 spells CASSPEIDRVDSANYGYTF. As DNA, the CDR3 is TGTGCCAGCAGCCCCGAAATCGACAGGGTTGATTCGGCTAACTATGGCTACACCTTC.